The 6 T cell receptor beta chains below all came from one sample that was sequenced in a study of blood T cells in healthy people across ages. Next came a second PCR, run for roughly 6 to 11 cycles, which used a sample-barcoded 5' primer along with a J-beta primer mix. TCRdb ran MiXCR on the 5' RACE reads and lists one entry per CDR3 protein. The sample has approximately 800,000 distinct CDR3 sequences, 55% to 75% seen once. Sequencing used blood. All receptors derive from a man in his thirties or forties in good health.

The rearrangement uses TRBV18 and TRBJ1-2; D gene ambiguous. The CDR3 sequence is 15 residues long. Germline-derived CDR1 and CDR2 are KGHSH and LQKENI. V was shortened by 3 bases and J by 2 bases, with 13 bases between the two germline ends. CDR3 in DNA: TGTGCCAGCTCACCTCCGACGGAGGGCAACTATGGCTACACCTTC. Protein product: CASSPPTEGNYGYTF.

This chain joins TRBV6-2 or TRBV6-3 and TRBJ2-7; D remains unclear. The CDR3 sequence is 15 residues long. Germline V lookup: CDR1 MNHEY, CDR2 SVGEGT. The ends were cut back, 6 bases at V and 1 base at J, with 16 bases in the middle. Here the CDR3 reads CASRGAVGGSYEQYF. CDR3 DNA sequence: TGTGCCAGCAGAGGCGCCGTGGGCGGATCCTACGAGCAGTACTTC.

This rearrangement joins TRBV20-1 to TRBJ2-5; 8 bases are shared with TRBD2. The V segment lost 6 bases and the J segment 4 bases; nucleotides outside the gene matches: 7. The CDR3 totals 13 residues. Germline-derived CDR1 and CDR2 are DFQATT and SNEGSKA (reference sequence). For the CDR3, the DNA is TGCAGTGCCCTAGTGCTAGCGGGAGAGACCCAGTACTTC. Protein sequence: CSALVLAGETQYF.

V usage is TRBV4-2 and J usage is TRBJ1-6; the D gene is possibly TRBD1 (6 bases). From germline, CDR1 is LGHNA and CDR2 YNFKEQ. Trimming removed 5 bases from V and 9 bases from J, with 11 bases in between. This CDR3 spans 13 amino acids. In DNA form, the CDR3 reads TGTGCCAGCAGCGAAGGCAGGGGTTCACCCCTCCACTTT. It is translated as CASSEGRGSPLHF.

The chain has TRBV6-2 or TRBV6-3 and TRBJ2-3; weak D call: TRBD2 (6 bases). This CDR3 has 14 residues. Deletions cut 7 bases from V and 2 bases from J, with 13 bases between. The germline CDR1 and CDR2 sequences are MNHEY and SVGEGT. Here the CDR3 DNA reads TGTGCCAGCAACGAGCGGGCGCACACAGATACGCAGTATTTT. Amino acid sequence: CASNERAHTDTQYF.

The V call is TRBV12-3 or TRBV12-4, the J call TRBJ2-7, with 8 bases matching TRBD2. The ends lost 3 bases at V and 3 bases at J; junction bases unmatched: 4. The CDR3 is made up of 14 amino acids. This CDR3 is CASSFALAGYEQYF. CDR3 coding DNA: TGTGCCAGCAGTTTTGCGCTAGCGGGCTACGAGCAGTACTTC.